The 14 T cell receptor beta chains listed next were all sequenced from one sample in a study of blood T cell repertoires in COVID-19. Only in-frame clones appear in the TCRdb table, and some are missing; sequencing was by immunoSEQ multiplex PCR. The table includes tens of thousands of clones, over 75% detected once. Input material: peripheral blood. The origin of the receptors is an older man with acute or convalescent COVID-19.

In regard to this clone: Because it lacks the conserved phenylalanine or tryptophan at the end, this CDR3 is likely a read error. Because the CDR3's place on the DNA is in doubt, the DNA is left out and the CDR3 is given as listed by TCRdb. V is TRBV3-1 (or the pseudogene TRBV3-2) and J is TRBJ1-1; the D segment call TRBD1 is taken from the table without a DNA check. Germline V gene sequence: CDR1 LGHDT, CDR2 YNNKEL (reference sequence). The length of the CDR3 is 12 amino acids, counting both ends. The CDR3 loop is CASSQDIQTGTA.

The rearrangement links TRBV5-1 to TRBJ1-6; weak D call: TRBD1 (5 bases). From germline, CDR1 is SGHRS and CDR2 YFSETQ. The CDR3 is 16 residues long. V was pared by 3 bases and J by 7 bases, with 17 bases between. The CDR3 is CASSYRGDFGNSPLHF. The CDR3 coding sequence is TGCGCCAGCAGCTATCGCGGGGACTTCGGCAATTCACCCCTCCACTTT.

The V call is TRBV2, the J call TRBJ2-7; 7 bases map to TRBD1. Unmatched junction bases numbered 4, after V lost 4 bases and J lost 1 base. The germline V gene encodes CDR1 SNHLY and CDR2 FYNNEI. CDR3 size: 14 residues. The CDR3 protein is CASSGRDRSYEQYF. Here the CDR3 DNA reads TGTGCCAGCAGTGGAAGGGACAGATCCTACGAGCAGTACTTC.

The CDR3 DNA reads TGTGCCAGCAGCTTATCAGGGGGCATGGGCACTGAAGCTTTCTTT. Protein sequence: CASSLSGGMGTEAFF. The genes are TRBV7-3 and TRBJ1-1; TRBD1 matches 8 bases. The CDR3 consists of 15 residues. Trimming took 2 bases from V and 4 from J; bases not matched to a gene: 6. Germline assignment: CDR1 SGHTA and CDR2 FQGTGA. The full variable domain, with the rest looked up from reference TRBV7-3 and TRBJ1-1, is GAGVSQTPSNKVTEKGKYVELRCDPISGHTALYWYRQSLGQGPEFLIYFQGTGAADDSGLPNDRFFAVRPEGSVSTLKIQRTERGDSAVYLCASSLSGGMGTEAFFGQGTRLTVV.

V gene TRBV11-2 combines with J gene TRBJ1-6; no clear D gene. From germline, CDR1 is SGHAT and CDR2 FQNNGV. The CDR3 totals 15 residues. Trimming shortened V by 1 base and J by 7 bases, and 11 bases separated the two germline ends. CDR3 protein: CASSLVRGNNSPLHF. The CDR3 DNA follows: TGTGCCAGCAGCTTAGTGCGGGGAAACAATTCACCCCTCCACTTT.

DNA for the CDR3: TGTGCCAGTAAAGAGGGTAACGCCGGGGAGCTGTTTTTT. It is translated as CASKEGNAGELFF. V usage is TRBV19 and J usage is TRBJ2-2; D is perhaps TRBD2 (5 bases). CDR3 length equals 13 residues. Germline lookup yields CDR1 LNHDA and CDR2 SQIVND (reference sequence). V dropped 7 bases and J dropped 6 bases, with 12 bases sitting between them.

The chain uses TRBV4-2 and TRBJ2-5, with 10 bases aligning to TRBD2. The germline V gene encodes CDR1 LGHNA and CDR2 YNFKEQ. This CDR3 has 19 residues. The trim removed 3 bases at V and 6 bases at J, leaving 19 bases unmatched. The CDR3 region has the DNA TGTGCCAGCAGCCAGGATCCCAAGGGCAGCGGGGGGGCCAGGAAGACCCAGTACTTC. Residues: CASSQDPKGSGGARKTQYF.

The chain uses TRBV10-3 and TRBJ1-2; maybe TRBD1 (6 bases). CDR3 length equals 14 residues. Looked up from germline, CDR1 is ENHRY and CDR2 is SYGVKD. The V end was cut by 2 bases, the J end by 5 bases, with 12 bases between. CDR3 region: CAISERGARYGYTF. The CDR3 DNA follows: TGTGCCATCAGTGAGCGGGGGGCGCGGTATGGCTACACCTTC.

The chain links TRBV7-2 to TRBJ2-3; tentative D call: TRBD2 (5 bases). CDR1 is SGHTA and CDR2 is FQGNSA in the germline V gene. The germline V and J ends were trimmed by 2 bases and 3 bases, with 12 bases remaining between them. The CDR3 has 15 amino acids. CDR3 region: CASSLRRTATDTQYF. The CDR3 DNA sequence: TGTGCCAGCAGCTTAAGGAGGACGGCGACAGATACGCAGTATTTT.

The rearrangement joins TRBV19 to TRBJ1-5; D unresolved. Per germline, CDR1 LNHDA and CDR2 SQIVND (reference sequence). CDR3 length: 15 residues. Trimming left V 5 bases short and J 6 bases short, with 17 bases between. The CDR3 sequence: CASSLMTGFAQPQHF. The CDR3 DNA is TGTGCCAGTAGTTTGATGACGGGATTTGCTCAGCCCCAGCATTTT.

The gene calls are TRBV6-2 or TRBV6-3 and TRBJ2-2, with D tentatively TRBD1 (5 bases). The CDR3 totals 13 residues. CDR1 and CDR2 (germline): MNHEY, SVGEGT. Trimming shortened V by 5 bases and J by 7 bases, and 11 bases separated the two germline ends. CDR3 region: CASSVRVNGELFF. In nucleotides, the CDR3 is TGTGCCAGCAGTGTCAGGGTAAACGGGGAGCTGTTTTTT.

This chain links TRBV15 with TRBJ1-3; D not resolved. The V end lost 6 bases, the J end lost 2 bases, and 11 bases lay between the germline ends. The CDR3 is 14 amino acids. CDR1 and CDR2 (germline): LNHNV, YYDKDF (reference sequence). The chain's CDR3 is CATSPFGPGNTIYF. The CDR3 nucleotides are TGTGCCACCAGTCCTTTTGGGCCTGGAAACACCATATATTTT.

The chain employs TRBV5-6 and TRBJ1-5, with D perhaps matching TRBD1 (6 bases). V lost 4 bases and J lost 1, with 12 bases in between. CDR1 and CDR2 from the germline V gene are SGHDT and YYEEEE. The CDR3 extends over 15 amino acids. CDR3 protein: CASSIGGRSNQPQHF. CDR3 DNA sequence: TGTGCCAGCAGCATTGGGGGCAGGAGCAATCAGCCCCAGCATTTT.

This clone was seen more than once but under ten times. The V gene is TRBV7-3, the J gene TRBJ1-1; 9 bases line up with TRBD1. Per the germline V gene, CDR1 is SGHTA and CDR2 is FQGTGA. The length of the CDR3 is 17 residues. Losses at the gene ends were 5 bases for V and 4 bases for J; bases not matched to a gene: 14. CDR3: CASSLPPTGGESTEAFF. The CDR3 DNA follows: TGTGCCAGCAGCCTCCCTCCAACAGGGGGCGAGAGCACTGAAGCTTTCTTT.